This TCR beta chain was sequenced during a study of blood T cell repertoires in COVID-19. Study context: PBMCs, B-cell-depleted T cells, or T cells provided the cDNA or gDNA that made up the material.

Produced via immunoSEQ multiplex PCR; TCRdb's table is partial and in-frame only. The sample yields a few hundred thousand clones, 86% seen once. The germline CDR1 and CDR2 sequences are KGHSH and LQKENI. The CDR3 spans 14 residues. Deletions cut 3 bases from V and 4 bases from J, with 11 bases between. This clone was observed once. Assignments of participants to cohorts depended upon their own reported clinical history. Two negative PCRs, clearance, or symptom resolution characterized the recovered Cohort 3 donors. The sequence was collected from a woman younger than 35 who had recovered from COVID-19. This rearrangement joins TRBV18 to TRBJ2-3; tentatively, D is TRBD2 (6 bases). The sample was PBMCs or T cells enriched from blood (not recorded which). In DNA form, the CDR3 reads TGTGCCAGCTCACCGGCGGAGGGGCCAGATACGCAGTATTTT. Translation gives CASSPAEGPDTQYF. Together with reference TRBV18 and TRBJ2-3, the CDR3 gives the full variable domain: NAGVMQNPRHLVRRRGQEARLRCSPMKGHSHVYWYRQLPEEGLKFMVYLQKENIIDESGMPKERFSAEFPKEGPSILRIQQVVRGDSAAYFCASSPAEGPDTQYFGPGTRLTVL.